These 24 T cell receptor beta chains share one sample of origin, sequenced in a study of cytomegalovirus exposure and HLA in healthy donors. The PCR ran on 60 Vbeta and 13 Jbeta primers. Profiled with immunoSEQ multiplex PCR; TCRdb holds only in-frame clones, not every one. The sample carries approximately 110,000 clones, roughly 70% recorded once. Sequencing was carried out using PBMCs. These receptors all stem from a woman between 40 and 55 years old in good health and CMV-seronegative.

The chain couples TRBV4-2 to TRBJ2-7; D is perhaps TRBD2 (6 bases). V gave up 4 bases and J gave up 6 bases, with 22 bases separating them. From germline, CDR1 is LGHNA and CDR2 YNFKEQ. This CDR3 spans 16 amino acids. The CDR3 region has the DNA TGTGCCAGCAGCCCCGGGACTTCCTCCGCTCCAACCGAGCAGTACTTC. The encoded protein is CASSPGTSSAPTEQYF.

The V and J genes are TRBV19 and TRBJ2-4, with 8 bases fitting TRBD1. The CDR3 is 15 residues long. V was clipped by 3 bases and J by 3 bases; unmatched bases: 4. CDR1 is LNHDA, CDR2 SQIVND, per germline (reference sequence). CDR3 amino acids: CASSMDRVGKNIQYF. CDR3 bases: TGTGCCAGTAGTATGGACAGGGTGGGCAAAAACATTCAGTACTTC.

As regards this clone: A read error may account for a junction end that differs from germline. The V call is TRBV27, the J call TRBJ2-1, with D perhaps TRBD2 (6 bases). This CDR3 has 14 amino acids. CDR1 MNHEY and CDR2 SMNVEV come from the germline V gene (reference sequence). The CDR3: CASGLSRGTNEQFF. Written as DNA, the CDR3 is TGTGCCAGCGGTTTATCGCGGGGTACAAATGAGCAGTTCTTC.

This sequence joins TRBV5-4 and TRBJ1-4, with D hard to call. V was shortened by 1 base and J by 5 bases, with 15 bases between the two germline ends. Germline V gene lookup returns CDR1 SGHNT and CDR2 YYREEE (reference sequence). The CDR3 is 16 amino acids. The CDR3 protein is CASSLRGARRNEKLFF. CDR3 bases: TGTGCCAGCAGCTTGCGCGGAGCCCGACGAAATGAAAAACTGTTTTTT.

The chain carries TRBV18 and TRBJ1-1, with TRBD1 identical over 8 bases. CDR3 size: 14 residues. Germline values: CDR1 KGHSH, CDR2 LQKENI. Trimming removed 4 bases from V and 3 bases from J; junction bases left unmatched: 4. CDR3 coding DNA: TGTGCCAGCTCACTACAGGGGGACGACACTGAAGCTTTCTTT. This codes for CASSLQGDDTEAFF.

The CDR3 spells CASSGGAAGELFF. For the CDR3, the DNA is TGTGCCAGCAGCGGGGGGGCAGCCGGGGAGCTGTTTTTT. The rearrangement links TRBV7-2 to TRBJ2-2; the D gene is possibly TRBD2 (7 bases). This CDR3 region has 13 residues. Germline-derived CDR1 and CDR2 are SGHTA and FQGNSA. The V and J ends lost 5 bases and 6 bases respectively, with 10 bases between them.

The chain joins TRBV5-4 to TRBJ2-2; 9 bases line up with TRBD1. CDR1 is SGHNT and CDR2 is YYREEE in the germline V gene (reference sequence). The CDR3 totals 16 residues. V was pared by 5 bases and J by 4 bases, with 9 bases of the junction left unmatched. The CDR3, as DNA: TGTGCCAGCAGGAAGGCGGGACAGGGTTCCACCGGGGAGCTGTTTTTT. Encoded protein: CASRKAGQGSTGELFF. Drawing the rest from reference TRBV5-4 and TRBJ2-2, the complete variable domain is ETGVTQSPTHLIKTRGQQVTLRCSSQSGHNTVSWYQQALGQGPQFIFQYYREEENGRGNFPPRFSGLQFPNYSSELNVNALELDDSALYLCASRKAGQGSTGELFFGEGSRLTVL.

This clone was seen a handful of times. This chain connects TRBV19 to TRBJ1-2; D gene ambiguous. With 5 bases removed from V and 4 bases from J, the gap between germline ends came to 17 bases. This CDR3 spans 15 amino acids. Per the germline V gene, CDR1 is LNHDA and CDR2 is SQIVND (reference sequence). CDR3 residues: CASSFGTEKVYGYTF. The CDR3 DNA is TGTGCCAGTAGTTTCGGAACGGAGAAAGTCTATGGCTACACCTTC.

This chain connects TRBV7-2 to TRBJ2-6; weak D call: TRBD2 (7 bases). CDR1 is SGHTA, CDR2 FQGNSA, per germline. The CDR3 extends over 19 amino acids. The ends were cut back, 1 base at V and 2 bases at J, with 18 bases in the middle. CDR3 sequence reads: CASSLVGAGAHPGANVLTF. The CDR3 DNA is TGTGCCAGCAGCTTAGTGGGGGCGGGGGCCCACCCTGGGGCCAACGTCCTGACTTTC. Based on the CDR3 plus reference TRBV7-2 and TRBJ2-6, the full variable domain is GAGVSQSPSNKVTEKGKDVELRCDPISGHTALYWYRQSLGQGLEFLIYFQGNSAPDKSGLPSDRFSAERTGGSVSTLTIQRTQQEDSAVYLCASSLVGAGAHPGANVLTFGAGSRLTVL.

The gene calls are TRBV5-4 and TRBJ2-5; D uncertain. Germline CDR1 reads SGHNT; CDR2 reads YYREEE (reference sequence). The CDR3 extends over 15 amino acids. Trimming shortened V by 0 bases and J by 3 bases, and 12 bases separated the two germline ends. The CDR3 here is CASSLGGLREETQYF. In nucleotides, the CDR3 is TGTGCCAGCAGCTTGGGCGGCCTCCGGGAAGAGACCCAGTACTTC. Combining the CDR3 with reference TRBV5-4 and TRBJ2-5 gives the whole variable domain ETGVTQSPTHLIKTRGQQVTLRCSSQSGHNTVSWYQQALGQGPQFIFQYYREEENGRGNFPPRFSGLQFPNYSSELNVNALELDDSALYLCASSLGGLREETQYFGPGTRLLVL.

The genes are TRBV4-3 and TRBJ2-6; D is perhaps TRBD1 (6 bases). V lost 6 bases, J lost 1 base, and 13 bases lay in between. CDR3 size: 16 residues. The germline CDR1 and CDR2 sequences are LGHNA and YSLEER. CDR3 region: CASSTEGTSGANVLTF. In DNA, the CDR3 is TGCGCCAGCAGTACGGAAGGGACATCTGGGGCCAACGTCCTGACTTTC.

The chain joins TRBV28 to TRBJ1-3; D is ambiguous. The germline V and J ends were trimmed by 7 bases and 2 bases, with 9 bases remaining between them. Germline V gene data show CDR1 as MDHEN and CDR2 as SYDVKM. CDR3 length equals 13 residues. The DNA for the CDR3 is TGTGCCAGCAACATGGAGGCTGGAAACACCATATATTTT. This encodes CASNMEAGNTIYF.

The chain links TRBV21-1 to TRBJ2-7; the DNA was not compared with TRBD2, the D call given in the table. TRBV21-1 is labeled a pseudogene. This CDR3 comprises 15 residues. CDR3 sequence: CASSPVSCYPYEQYF. CDR3 in DNA: TGTGCCAGCAGCCCCGTAAGTTGCTACCCCTACGAGCAGTACTTC.

This clone has a handful of counts. This chain uses TRBV5-1 with TRBJ2-1; D is possibly TRBD2 (6 bases). This CDR3 contains 15 residues. Trimming left V 4 bases short and J 4 bases short, with 15 bases between. Germline CDR1 is SGHRS and CDR2 is YFSETQ. The CDR3 here is CASSPPDSGYNEQFF. In nucleotides, the CDR3 is TGCGCCAGCAGCCCCCCAGATAGCGGATACAATGAGCAGTTCTTC.

The J gene is TRBJ1-2, the V gene TRBV7-9, with a weak D call TRBD1 (6 bases). The V end was cut by 7 bases, the J end by 2 bases, with 8 bases between. The CDR3 is 12 amino acids. Germline loops: CDR1 SEHNR, CDR2 FQNEAQ (reference sequence). The CDR3 region is CASKGDNYGYTF. The CDR3 region has the DNA TGTGCCAGCAAGGGGGACAACTATGGCTACACCTTC.

The gene calls are TRBV5-1 and TRBJ2-2, with 7 bases identical to TRBD1. CDR3 length: 16 amino acids. Germline trimming cut 4 bases from V and 1 base from J; bases unmatched to any gene: 7. Germline CDR1 SGHRS, CDR2 YFSETQ. The CDR3 here is CASSPLRTGNTGELFF. The CDR3 region has the DNA TGCGCCAGCAGCCCTCTTCGGACAGGGAACACCGGGGAGCTGTTTTTT.

CDR3 DNA sequence: TGTGCCAGCAGCCCCGGACTAGCGGGGTGGTACCAAGAGACCCAGTACTTC. It specifies CASSPGLAGWYQETQYF. The chain is built from TRBV7-8 and TRBJ2-5; 12 bases are a match to TRBD2. Germline V gene lookup returns CDR1 SGHVS and CDR2 FQNEAQ. The CDR3 extends over 17 amino acids. J gave up 0 bases and V 5 bases, and 7 bases lay outside the gene matches. The variable domain in full, with the rest retrieved from reference TRBV7-8 and TRBJ2-5, is GAGVSQSPRYKVAKRGQDVALRCDPISGHVSLFWYQQALGQGPEFLTYFQNEAQLDKSGLPSDRFFAERPEGSVSTLKIQRTQQEDSAVYLCASSPGLAGWYQETQYFGPGTRLLVL.

The chain is built from TRBV23-1 and TRBJ2-7; D might be TRBD1 (5 bases). TRBV23-1 carries the ORF label, with uncertain function. CDR3 length: 15 amino acids. With 0 bases removed from V and 1 base from J, the gap between germline ends came to 10 bases. The CDR3 nucleotides read TGCGCCAGCAGTCAATCGGGGCAGGGTTCCTACGAGCAGTACTTC. This sequence encodes CASSQSGQGSYEQYF.

The chain recombines TRBV6-1 with TRBJ1-2, with TRBD1 as a possible D gene (5 bases). With 4 bases removed from V and 7 bases from J, the gap between germline ends came to 22 bases. Germline loops: CDR1 MNHNS, CDR2 SASEGT. The CDR3 is 16 residues long. This CDR3 reads CASSGRATGGVGGYTF. The DNA of the CDR3 is TGTGCCAGCAGTGGTAGGGCAACAGGCGGAGTTGGTGGCTACACCTTC.

This chain connects TRBV6-5 to TRBJ2-7; D ambiguous. The CDR3 covers 13 residues. Germline loops: CDR1 MNHEY, CDR2 SVGAGI. Trimming shortened V by 6 bases and J by 1 base, and 10 bases separated the two germline ends. Here the CDR3 DNA reads TGTGCCAGCAGACCCGACACATCCTACGAGCAGTACTTC. Protein: CASRPDTSYEQYF.

The chain is built from TRBV19 and TRBJ2-7, with 11 bases identical to TRBD1. J lost 5 bases, V lost 5 bases, and 5 bases had no gene match. The CDR3 length is 14 residues. From germline, CDR1 is LNHDA and CDR2 SQIVND (reference sequence). The CDR3 region is CASSWGQGDHEQYF. CDR3 DNA: TGTGCCAGTAGTTGGGGACAGGGGGACCACGAGCAGTACTTC.

This chain connects TRBV6-1 to TRBJ2-7, with TRBD1 as a possible D gene (6 bases). The V and J ends lost 6 bases and 0 bases respectively, with 15 bases between them. This CDR3 has 15 residues. Germline V CDR1 and CDR2: MNHNS, SASEGT. CDR3 sequence: CASRHRGTLSYEQYF. The CDR3 nucleotides are TGTGCCAGCAGACATAGGGGGACACTCTCCTACGAGCAGTACTTC.

V usage is TRBV5-1 and J usage is TRBJ2-7; 8 nucleotides agree with TRBD1. CDR1 is SGHRS, CDR2 YFSETQ, per germline. Losses at the gene ends were 4 bases for V and 7 bases for J; bases not matched to a gene: 10. The CDR3 is 14 residues long. The CDR3 bases are TGCGCCAGCAGCCCCGGACAGGGAGTGAGAGAGCAGTACTTC. Amino acid sequence: CASSPGQGVREQYF.

The chain joins TRBV2 to TRBJ2-5, with TRBD1 matching over 7 bases. Germline CDR1 and CDR2: SNHLY and FYNNEI. J gave up 2 bases and V 6 bases, and 6 bases lay outside the gene matches. The CDR3 extends over 14 amino acids. Here the CDR3 DNA reads TGTGCCAGCAGGACAGGGAAGTATCAAGAGACCCAGTACTTC. Its protein product is CASRTGKYQETQYF.